This T cell receptor beta chain was sequenced during a study of human CD8 memory T cell subsets. A CCR7+ PD-1- TIGIT- phenotype characterized the stem-like memory CD8+ T cells (TSTEM). Negative magnetic selection enriched total CD8+ T cells. Study-wide results and caveats: Between stem-like memory and precursor exhausted T cell repertoires, overlap was minimal.

With regard to this clonotype: Its antigen is unknown.

Construction of TCR beta libraries was accomplished by means of UMI-labeled 5' RACE. Reprocessing the 5' RACE reads, TCRdb reports a single entry for every CDR3 protein and omits DNA. Its table lists about 7,000 distinct CDR3 sequences. Germline V lookup: CDR1 DFQATT, CDR2 SNEGSKA (reference sequence). The CDR3 spans 15 residues. The receptor comes from a human donor in good health. Sequencing input: CD8+ stem-like memory T cells (TSCM and TCM) sorted from PBMCs. The sample's subset: stem-like memory CD8 T cells (TSTEM), CCR7+ PD-1- TIGIT-. The chain employs TRBV20-1 and TRBJ2-7; TCRdb lists TRBD2, though no DNA is available to test this call. CDR3: CSANPRDSFSYEQYF.